A single sample gave rise to the 16 T cell receptor beta chains below, sequenced in a study of blood T cell repertoires in COVID-19 (dated by TCRdb to the early 2020s). The library was made by the immunoSEQ multiplex PCR assay. TCRdb's version of the immuneACCESS table is confined to in-frame rearrangements and falls short of the full clone set. An unresolved V gene accounts for under half of the shortfall where checked; the remainder is of unknown origin. For this sample the table gives 150,000 to 200,000 clones, of which 75% to 85% were detected only once. In total, the top ten clones hold around 17% of the sample. Sequencing was performed on PBMCs or T cells enriched from blood (not recorded which). All receptors come from a woman between 45 and 60 years old with acute COVID-19.

The chain is built from TRBV29-1 and TRBJ2-1; 13 bases agree with TRBD2. This CDR3 comprises 14 residues. Germline trimming cut 7 bases from V and 8 bases from J; bases unmatched to any gene: 8. The germline CDR1 and CDR2 sequences are SQVTM and ANQGSEA. The CDR3 protein is CSGRTSGGVDEQFF. The CDR3 DNA reads TGCAGCGGTAGGACTAGCGGGGGAGTCGATGAGCAGTTCTTC.

The chain carries TRBV7-8 and TRBJ1-2; D not resolved. Trimming shortened V by 8 bases and J by 4 bases, and 20 bases separated the two germline ends. Per the germline V gene, CDR1 is SGHVS and CDR2 is FQNEAQ. CDR3 length: 15 residues. The CDR3 sequence is CASAGFSPRGYGYTF. In DNA form, the CDR3 reads TGTGCCAGCGCCGGGTTCTCCCCGCGAGGCTATGGCTACACCTTC.

The J gene is TRBJ2-2, the V gene TRBV19; 8 nucleotides match TRBD2. Trimming removed 10 bases from V and 7 bases from J; junction bases left unmatched: 5. CDR1 is LNHDA, CDR2 SQIVND, per germline (reference sequence). This CDR3 has 12 amino acids. CDR3 nucleotide sequence: TGTGCCACAAATGCGGGGGGCGGGGAGCTGTTTTTT. This sequence encodes CATNAGGGELFF.

The chain recombines TRBV4-3 with TRBJ2-3; weak D call: TRBD1 (5 bases). Germline loops: CDR1 LGHNA, CDR2 YSLEER. The CDR3 spans 15 residues. Trimming left V 2 bases short and J 0 bases short, with 9 bases between. Here the CDR3 reads CASSQYAGSTDTQYF. The CDR3 DNA is TGCGCCAGCAGCCAATACGCAGGGAGCACAGATACGCAGTATTTT.

The V gene is TRBV28, the J gene TRBJ1-4; 9 bases fit TRBD1. This CDR3 has 18 amino acids. CDR1 MDHEN and CDR2 SYDVKM come from the germline V gene. V dropped 9 bases and J dropped 8; count of bases not matched to a gene: 22. CDR3 coding DNA: TGTGCCAGGGGGGGGTTTTTGGACAGGGGCCAGGCAGTGGAAAAACTGTTTTTT. It codes for CARGGFLDRGQAVEKLFF.

Ten or more counts support this clone. The chain recombines TRBV18 with TRBJ1-4, with D hard to call. The CDR3 loop spans 16 amino acids. Trimming removed 6 bases at V and 1 base at J, with 15 bases between. Germline V lookup: CDR1 KGHSH, CDR2 LQKENI. CDR3 in DNA: TGTGCCAGCTCCCTTGAGTCCGGGAGAACTAATGAAAAACTGTTTTTT. Amino acid sequence: CASSLESGRTNEKLFF.

Concerning this clone itself: The junction and the germline gene differ at one end; a read error may be behind it. At the DNA level, this CDR3 is encoded by other sequences in the same sample as well. This chain joins TRBV7-3 and TRBJ2-6; 9 positions match TRBD1. The CDR3 contains 17 residues. Germline CDR1 and CDR2: SGHTA and FQGTGA. In nucleotides, the CDR3 is TGTGCCAGCAGCCTAACCGGGACAGGGAGTGGGGCCAACGTCCTGACTTTC. It translates to CASSLTGTGSGANVLTF.

The gene calls are TRBV6-5 and TRBJ2-3; D is perhaps TRBD2 (6 bases). V was trimmed by 6 bases and J by 2 bases, leaving 12 bases between them. The germline V gene encodes CDR1 MNHEY and CDR2 SVGAGI. The CDR3 length is 14 residues. In nucleotides, the CDR3 is TGTGCCAGCAGATGGGGGAGGAACACAGATACGCAGTATTTT. This gives the protein CASRWGRNTDTQYF.

The V call is TRBV18, the J call TRBJ1-2, with 9 positions matching TRBD1. CDR3 length: 18 residues. Germline CDR1 and CDR2: KGHSH and LQKENI. The J segment lost 3 bases and the V segment lost 2 bases, leaving 13 bases of the junction unmatched. The CDR3 region is CASSPMGPGTGSYYGYTF. Written as DNA, the CDR3 is TGTGCCAGCTCACCAATGGGGCCTGGGACAGGGTCCTACTATGGCTACACCTTC. Using reference TRBV18 and TRBJ1-2 for the parts outside the CDR3, the full variable domain is NAGVMQNPRHLVRRRGQEARLRCSPMKGHSHVYWYRQLPEEGLKFMVYLQKENIIDESGMPKERFSAEFPKEGPSILRIQQVVRGDSAAYFCASSPMGPGTGSYYGYTFGSGTRLTVV.

The chain carries TRBV21-1 and TRBJ1-2; TRBD1 is the table's D call and was not checked against the DNA. TRBV21-1 is reported as a pseudogene. The CDR3 contains 14 residues. CDR3 DNA sequence: TGTGCCAGCAGCATGGGACAGGGGGCCGGTGGCTACACCTTC. Translating gives CASSMGQGAGGYTF.

This chain uses TRBV5-1 with TRBJ1-2, with 7 bases matching TRBD1. There are 16 residues in the CDR3. CDR1 and CDR2 (germline): SGHRS, YFSETQ. V was clipped by 1 base and J by 1 base; unmatched bases: 7. The CDR3 sequence is CASSLITGELNYGYTF. The CDR3 region has the DNA TGCGCCAGCAGCTTGATCACAGGGGAACTTAACTATGGCTACACCTTC.

CDR3 protein: CASRKGLMSGNTIYF. The CDR3 nucleotides read TGTGCCAGCAGAAAGGGACTGATGTCTGGAAACACCATATATTTT. The chain links TRBV2 to TRBJ1-3; possible D gene TRBD1, 5 bases. Germline CDR1 SNHLY, CDR2 FYNNEI. V gave up 6 bases and J gave up 1 base, with 13 bases separating them. The CDR3 extends over 15 amino acids.

The chain uses TRBV6-6 and TRBJ1-1, with TRBD1 as a possible D gene (5 bases). V was cut by 6 bases and J by 8 bases, with 16 bases left in between. The V gene's germline CDR1 is MNHNY and CDR2 SVGAGI (reference sequence). The CDR3 spans 13 residues. The CDR3 nucleotides are TGTGCCAGCAGAAAGAGGGACTCAAACGAAGCTTTCTTT. It codes for CASRKRDSNEAFF.

This clone was found once. The J gene is TRBJ2-3, the V gene TRBV19; TRBD2 agrees at 15 bases. CDR3 length: 19 residues. Germline-derived CDR1 and CDR2 are LNHDA and SQIVND (reference sequence). The V gene end was trimmed by 2 bases and the J gene end by 4 bases; junction bases not matched to a gene: 10. The CDR3 nucleotides are TGTGCCAGTAGTATAATGGGGACTAGCGGGGGGATTGGCGCAGATACGCAGTATTTT. This sequence encodes CASSIMGTSGGIGADTQYF.

This chain connects TRBV5-1 to TRBJ2-5, with 8 bases fitting TRBD2. J was trimmed by 4 bases and V by 1 base; bases with no gene match: 9. Germline V lookup: CDR1 SGHRS, CDR2 YFSETQ. This CDR3 contains 16 residues. The CDR3 bases are TGCGCCAGCAGCTTGCGATCGGGGGGGCCGGGAGAGACCCAGTACTTC. The encoded protein is CASSLRSGGPGETQYF.

This clone was detected many times. V gene TRBV19 combines with J gene TRBJ1-1; TRBD1 might be the D (5 bases). The CDR3 totals 13 residues. V dropped 2 bases and J dropped 4 bases, with 8 bases sitting between them. The V gene's germline CDR1 is LNHDA and CDR2 SQIVND (reference sequence). CDR3 region: CASSIRGRTEAFF. The CDR3 DNA reads as TGTGCCAGTAGTATAAGGGGCCGCACTGAAGCTTTCTTT.